This TCR beta chain was recovered during a study of OX40 agonist ivuxolimab in advanced cancers. Study results and limitations: Mean expanded clone counts were higher in CD8+ than CD4+ T cells.

This clone was seen only once. The antigen is unknown. TCRdb keeps only in-frame clones here, not all; method: immunoSEQ multiplex PCR. The profile covers more than 60,000 clones, with approximately 83% appearing a single time and less than 4.5% taken by the ten largest. This specimen consisted of CD4+ or CD8+ T cells sorted from blood, obtained in a trial of the OX40 agonist ivuxolimab. This TCR was sampled from an adult with an advanced solid tumor such as melanoma, head and neck, liver or kidney cancer.

The DNA of the CDR3 is TGTGCCAGCAGTTTTCTATCCGCGTCCAACACCGGGGAGCTGTTTTTT. Protein: CASSFLSASNTGELFF. The chain combines TRBV27 with TRBJ2-2, with no clear D. V was cut by 3 bases and J by 2 bases, with 13 bases left in between. Germline lookup yields CDR1 MNHEY and CDR2 SMNVEV (reference sequence). This CDR3 region has 16 residues.